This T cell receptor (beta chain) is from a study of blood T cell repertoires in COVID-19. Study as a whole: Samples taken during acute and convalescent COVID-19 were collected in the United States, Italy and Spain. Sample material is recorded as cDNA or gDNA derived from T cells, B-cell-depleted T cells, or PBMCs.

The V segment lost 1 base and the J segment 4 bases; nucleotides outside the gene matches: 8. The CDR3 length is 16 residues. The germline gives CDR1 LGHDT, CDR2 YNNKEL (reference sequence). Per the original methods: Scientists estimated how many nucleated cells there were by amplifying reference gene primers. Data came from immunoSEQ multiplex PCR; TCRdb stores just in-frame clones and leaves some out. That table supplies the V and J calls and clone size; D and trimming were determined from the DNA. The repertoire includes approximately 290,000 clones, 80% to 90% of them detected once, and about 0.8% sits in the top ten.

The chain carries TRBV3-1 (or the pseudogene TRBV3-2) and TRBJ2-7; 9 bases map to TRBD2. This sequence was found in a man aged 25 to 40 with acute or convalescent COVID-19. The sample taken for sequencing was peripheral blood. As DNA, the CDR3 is TGTGCCAGCAGCCAAGTGGTGAGTAGCGGGGGTTACGAGCAGTACTTC. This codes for CASSQVVSSGGYEQYF.